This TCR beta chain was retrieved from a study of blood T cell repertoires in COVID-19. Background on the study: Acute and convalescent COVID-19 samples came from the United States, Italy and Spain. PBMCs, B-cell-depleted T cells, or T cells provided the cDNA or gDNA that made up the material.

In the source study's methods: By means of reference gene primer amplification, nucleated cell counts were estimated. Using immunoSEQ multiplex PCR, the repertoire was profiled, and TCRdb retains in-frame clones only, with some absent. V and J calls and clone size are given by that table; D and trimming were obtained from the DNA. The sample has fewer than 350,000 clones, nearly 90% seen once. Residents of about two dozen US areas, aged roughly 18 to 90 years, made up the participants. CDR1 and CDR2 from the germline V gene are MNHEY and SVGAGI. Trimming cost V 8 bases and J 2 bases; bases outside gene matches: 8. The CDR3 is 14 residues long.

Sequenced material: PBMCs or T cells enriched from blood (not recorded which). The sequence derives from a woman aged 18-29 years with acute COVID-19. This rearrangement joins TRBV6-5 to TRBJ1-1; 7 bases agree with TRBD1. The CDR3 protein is CASFPGQLNTEAFF. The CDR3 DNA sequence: TGTGCCAGCTTTCCGGGACAGTTAAACACTGAAGCTTTCTTT.